Presented here are 2 T cell receptor beta chains from one specimen sequenced in a study of blood T cells in healthy people across ages. Using a J-beta primer mix together with a sample-barcoded 5' primer, a second PCR was run for roughly 6 to 12 cycles. TCRdb processed the 5' RACE reads anew with MiXCR; each CDR3 protein has one entry. The table has hundreds of thousands of distinct CDR3 sequences, 35% to 60% seen once; the top ten hold about a sixth. The source material was blood. The receptor set was obtained from an older man in good health.

The chain carries TRBV20-1 and TRBJ2-1, with 9 bases matching TRBD2. Germline loops: CDR1 DFQATT, CDR2 SNEGSKA (reference sequence). Trimming at V came to 6 bases and at J to 2 bases, leaving 14 bases not matched to a gene. This CDR3 is 17 amino acids long. The CDR3 bases are TGCAGTGCGGACGGGTCTAGCGGGATTTCGGCCTACAATGAGCAGTTCTTC. Protein: CSADGSSGISAYNEQFF.

The chain links TRBV12-3 or TRBV12-4 to TRBJ2-7; 9 bases align to TRBD2. The better agreement between TRBJ2-5 and the DNA end casts doubt on the J call. This CDR3 is 14 amino acids long. CDR3 coding DNA: TGTGCCAGCAGTGTTAGCGGGAGAGTTGAGACCCAGTACTTC. This codes for CASSVSGRVETQYF.